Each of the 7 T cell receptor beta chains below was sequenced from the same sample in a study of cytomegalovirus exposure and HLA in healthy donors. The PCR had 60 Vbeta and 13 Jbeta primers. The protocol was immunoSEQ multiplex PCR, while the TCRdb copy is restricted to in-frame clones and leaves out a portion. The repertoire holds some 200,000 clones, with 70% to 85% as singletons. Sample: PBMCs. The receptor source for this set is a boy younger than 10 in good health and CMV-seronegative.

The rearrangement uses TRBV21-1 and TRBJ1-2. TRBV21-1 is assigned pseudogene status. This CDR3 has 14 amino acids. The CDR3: CASSKRGGDYGYTF. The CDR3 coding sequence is TGTGCCAGCAGCAAGAGGGGGGGAGACTATGGCTACACCTTC.

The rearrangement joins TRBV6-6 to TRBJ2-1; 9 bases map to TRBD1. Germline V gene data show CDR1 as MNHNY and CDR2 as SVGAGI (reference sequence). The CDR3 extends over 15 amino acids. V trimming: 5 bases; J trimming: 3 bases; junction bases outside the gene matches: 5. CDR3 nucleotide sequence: TGTGCCAGCAGTCCTCGGGACAGGGTCTACAATGAGCAGTTCTTC. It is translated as CASSPRDRVYNEQFF.

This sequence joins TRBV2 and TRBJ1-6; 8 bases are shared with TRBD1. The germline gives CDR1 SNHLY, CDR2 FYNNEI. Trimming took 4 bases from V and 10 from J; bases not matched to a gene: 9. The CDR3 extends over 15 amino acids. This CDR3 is CASSVKGQGTSPLHF. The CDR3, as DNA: TGTGCCAGCAGTGTTAAAGGACAGGGAACATCACCCCTCCACTTT. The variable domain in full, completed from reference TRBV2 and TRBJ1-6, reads EPEVTQTPSHQVTQMGQEVILRCVPISNHLYFYWYRQILGQKVEFLVSFYNNEISEKSEIFDDQFSVERPDGSNFTLKIRSTKLEDSAMYFCASSVKGQGTSPLHFGNGTRLTVT.

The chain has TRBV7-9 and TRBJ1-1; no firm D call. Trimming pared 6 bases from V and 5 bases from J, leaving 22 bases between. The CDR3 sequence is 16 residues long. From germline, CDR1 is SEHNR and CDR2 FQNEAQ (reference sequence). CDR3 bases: TGTGCCAGCAGACCACCCCACACCGCGAGGAATACTGAAGCTTTCTTT. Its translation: CASRPPHTARNTEAFF.

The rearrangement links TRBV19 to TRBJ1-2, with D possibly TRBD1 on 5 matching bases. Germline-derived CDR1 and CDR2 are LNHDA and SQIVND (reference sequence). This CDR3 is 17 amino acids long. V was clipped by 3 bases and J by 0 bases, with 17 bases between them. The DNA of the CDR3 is TGTGCCAGTAGTATGGGGGGGAGGGGTACGGCTAACTATGGCTACACCTTC. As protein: CASSMGGRGTANYGYTF.

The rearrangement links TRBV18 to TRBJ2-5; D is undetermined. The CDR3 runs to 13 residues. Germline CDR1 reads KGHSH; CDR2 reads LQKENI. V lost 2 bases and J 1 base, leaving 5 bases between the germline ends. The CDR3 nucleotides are TGTGCCAGCTCACCAGGCAGCCAAGAGACCCAGTACTTC. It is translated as CASSPGSQETQYF.

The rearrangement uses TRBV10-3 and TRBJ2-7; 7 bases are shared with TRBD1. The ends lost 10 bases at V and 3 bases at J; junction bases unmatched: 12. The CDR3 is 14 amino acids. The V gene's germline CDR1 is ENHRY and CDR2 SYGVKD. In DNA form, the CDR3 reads TGTGCCACCGTGGGACCCCAGGGGGACTACGAGCAGTACTTC. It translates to CATVGPQGDYEQYF.